This T cell receptor (beta chain) came from a study of T cell clonotyping in hematopoietic cell transplantation. Study outcomes and limitations: At the given depth, recipient repertoires were over 95% de novo clonotypes. After transplant, recipient diversity fell while pathologically expanded clonotypes grew through day 180. Without cell sorting, CD4 versus CD8 contributions remain unresolved.

Clones were sequenced by immunoSEQ multiplex PCR, and TCRdb holds only the in-frame ones, with some missing. The sample lists around 13,000 clones; about 79% were seen once. About this clone itself: Its antigen is still unknown.

Trimming removed 1 base at V and 2 bases at J, with 6 bases between. CDR3 length equals 12 residues. In germline, CDR1 is GTSNPN, CDR2 SVGIG (reference sequence). This receptor was identified in a female patient in her forties who had an allogeneic stem cell transplant from a related donor, so T cells may come from the graft donor. Some clones in this sample may be carry-over from other donors' samples. The sequencing used PBMCs, collected 100 days after allogeneic stem cell transplant. The V call is TRBV30, the J call TRBJ2-7; possible D gene TRBD2, 6 bases. CDR3 residues: CAWSGLAYEQYF. The CDR3 bases are TGTGCCTGGAGTGGACTAGCCTACGAGCAGTACTTC.